The 20 T cell receptor beta chains below were found in one sample sequenced in a study of blood T cell repertoires in COVID-19. Profiling relied on immunoSEQ multiplex PCR, and the TCRdb table lists in-frame clones only, not all of them. The repertoire holds 270,000 or so clones, with just under 90% as singletons. Sequencing was done on a sample of peripheral blood. These receptors all come from a woman younger than 45 with COVID-19, enrolled during active disease.

The gene calls are TRBV24-1 and TRBJ2-1; 13 bases are shared with TRBD2. Germline assignment: CDR1 KGHDR and CDR2 SFDVKD. This CDR3 region has 17 residues. With V trimmed by 2 bases and J by 10 bases, 10 bases remained unmatched. The DNA for the CDR3 is TGTGCCACCAGTGATTCGGATGGACTAGCGGGGGAAGGGGAGCAGTTCTTC. It yields the protein CATSDSDGLAGEGEQFF.

The rearrangement uses TRBV5-1 and TRBJ2-3; 7 bases fit TRBD2. This CDR3 is 16 amino acids long. Germline-derived CDR1 and CDR2 are SGHRS and YFSETQ. J lost 0 bases, V lost 1 base, and 5 bases had no gene match. CDR3 region: CASSLLPSGSTDTQYF. The CDR3 DNA sequence: TGCGCCAGCAGCTTGTTGCCTAGCGGCAGCACAGATACGCAGTATTTT. The whole variable domain, filled in from reference TRBV5-1 and TRBJ2-3, reads KAGVTQTPRYLIKTRGQQVTLSCSPISGHRSVSWYQQTPGQGLQFLFEYFSETQRNKGNFPGRFSGRQFSNSRSEMNVSTLELGDSALYLCASSLLPSGSTDTQYFGPGTRLTVL.

CDR3 nucleotides: TGTGCCAGCAGCCAAGGGAGCTCCTACAATGAGCAGTTCTTC. This encodes CASSQGSSYNEQFF. The chain recombines TRBV3-1 (or the pseudogene TRBV3-2) with TRBJ2-1; no clear D gene. The germline V and J ends were trimmed by 1 base and 0 bases, with 4 bases remaining between them. Germline V gene sequence: CDR1 LGHDT, CDR2 YNNKEL (reference sequence). CDR3 size: 14 residues.

V and J are TRBV5-4 and TRBJ2-6, with 8 bases matching TRBD2. CDR1 is SGHNT and CDR2 is YYREEE in the germline V gene (reference sequence). CDR3 size: 17 residues. J was trimmed by 0 bases and V by 3 bases; bases with no gene match: 5. The CDR3: CASSWRGALSGANVLTF. CDR3 DNA sequence: TGTGCCAGCAGCTGGCGGGGGGCCCTCTCTGGGGCCAACGTCCTGACTTTC.

This rearrangement joins TRBV3-1 (or the pseudogene TRBV3-2) to TRBJ1-2; D gene unclear. Trimming shortened V by 4 bases and J by 4 bases, and 10 bases separated the two germline ends. CDR3 length: 13 amino acids. CDR1 is LGHDT, CDR2 YNNKEL, per germline (reference sequence). The CDR3 loop reads CASSLGETYGYTF. The DNA for the CDR3 is TGTGCCAGCAGCCTGGGAGAAACCTATGGCTACACCTTC.

The CDR3 loop is CASSLGDYGTQYF. CDR3 nucleotides: TGTGCCAGCAGCTTAGGGGACTATGGAACGCAGTATTTT. The rearrangement uses TRBV11-2 and TRBJ2-3; 7 bases match TRBD2. The CDR3 extends over 13 amino acids. In germline, CDR1 is SGHAT, CDR2 FQNNGV. J lost 9 bases, V lost 1 base, and 4 bases had no gene match.

The chain recombines TRBV6-6 with TRBJ1-6, with 7 bases aligning to TRBD1. The CDR3 consists of 15 residues. CDR1 is MNHNY and CDR2 is SVGAGI in the germline V gene (reference sequence). Trimming removed 2 bases from V and 9 bases from J; junction bases left unmatched: 7. CDR3 amino acids: CASSYETGQRSPLHF. The CDR3 DNA follows: TGTGCCAGCAGTTACGAGACAGGGCAACGTTCACCCCTCCACTTT.

The V call is TRBV2, the J call TRBJ1-2; 7 nucleotides line up with TRBD1. The CDR3 is made up of 17 amino acids. Unmatched junction bases numbered 13, after V lost 3 bases and J lost 3 bases. CDR1 is SNHLY and CDR2 is FYNNEI in the germline V gene. The CDR3, as DNA: TGTGCCAGCAGTGAGGGAGGTCCGGGACAGCGACACTATGGCTACACCTTC. Amino acids: CASSEGGPGQRHYGYTF.

V and J are TRBV6-5 and TRBJ2-7; a possible D gene is TRBD2 (5 bases). V was trimmed by 2 bases and J by 0 bases, leaving 5 bases between them. Germline CDR1 is MNHEY and CDR2 is SVGAGI. CDR3 length equals 13 residues. The CDR3 loop is CASSYGGSYEQYF. In DNA, the CDR3 is TGTGCCAGCAGTTACGGAGGCTCCTACGAGCAGTACTTC.

The V gene is TRBV18, the J gene TRBJ1-1, with 7 positions matching TRBD1. The germline V gene has CDR1 KGHSH and CDR2 LQKENI. V trimming: 2 bases; J trimming: 5 bases; junction bases outside the gene matches: 8. The CDR3 has 15 residues. The CDR3: CASSPLQGDVTEAFF. The DNA of the CDR3 is TGTGCCAGCTCACCATTGCAGGGGGATGTTACTGAAGCTTTCTTT.

The chain has TRBV28 and TRBJ1-5; D ambiguous. The V end was cut by 2 bases, the J end by 6 bases, with 5 bases between. Germline lookup yields CDR1 MDHEN and CDR2 SYDVKM. The CDR3 has 12 residues. CDR3 region: CASSLIVQPQHF. In nucleotides, the CDR3 is TGTGCCAGCAGTTTAATCGTTCAGCCCCAGCATTTT.

The rearrangement links TRBV5-6 to TRBJ2-5; D is perhaps TRBD2 (6 bases). The CDR3 is 19 residues long. CDR1 and CDR2 (germline): SGHDT, YYEEEE. V was clipped by 0 bases and J by 0 bases, with 21 bases between them. CDR3 sequence reads: CASSLAGWGDLHNQETQYF. CDR3 bases: TGTGCCAGCAGCTTGGCGGGATGGGGGGATCTCCACAACCAAGAGACCCAGTACTTC.

The genes are TRBV20-1 and TRBJ2-7; the D gene is possibly TRBD2 (5 bases). CDR1 and CDR2 from the germline V gene are DFQATT and SNEGSKA (reference sequence). V lost 5 bases to trimming and J lost 5 bases, with 10 bases between them. The CDR3 runs 11 residues. CDR3 bases: TGCAGTGCTTCCTACGGGGACGAGCAGTACTTC. Translation: CSASYGDEQYF.

The rearrangement joins TRBV6-5 to TRBJ1-6; 8 bases align to TRBD1. V lost 5 bases to trimming and J lost 5 bases; unmatched junction nucleotides: 5. The CDR3 loop spans 15 amino acids. Germline CDR1 reads MNHEY; CDR2 reads SVGAGI. As DNA, the CDR3 is TGTGCCAGCAGTAGGGGACAGGTGAATAATTCACCCCTCCACTTT. The encoded protein is CASSRGQVNNSPLHF.

This chain connects TRBV24-1 to TRBJ2-7, with 8 bases that match TRBD1. The CDR3 consists of 14 residues. V shed 3 bases, J shed 6 bases, and the junction held 6 bases outside the gene matches. From germline, CDR1 is KGHDR and CDR2 SFDVKD. The CDR3 DNA is TGTGCCACCAGTGATCCATTGACAGGGGCCGAGCAGTACTTC. This sequence encodes CATSDPLTGAEQYF.

The V call is TRBV25-1, the J call TRBJ2-3; maybe TRBD2 (5 bases). The CDR3 is 16 amino acids. V was clipped by 5 bases and J by 0 bases, with 15 bases between them. Germline values: CDR1 MGHDK, CDR2 SYGVNS. CDR3 region: CASSKDQTGSTDTQYF. Written as DNA, the CDR3 is TGTGCCAGCAGTAAGGACCAAACGGGGAGCACAGATACGCAGTATTTT.

CDR3 amino acids: CASSYTGQGFGNTIYF. DNA for the CDR3: TGCGCCAGCAGCTATACCGGACAGGGCTTTGGCAACACCATATATTTT. The chain links TRBV5-1 to TRBJ1-3, with 8 bases identical to TRBD1. V was pared by 3 bases and J by 7 bases, with 12 bases of the junction left unmatched. Germline V CDR1 and CDR2: SGHRS, YFSETQ. CDR3 size: 16 residues.

Only one count was recorded for this clone. The gene calls are TRBV28 and TRBJ1-5; 8 bases are shared with TRBD1. The CDR3 is 13 residues long. The germline V gene encodes CDR1 MDHEN and CDR2 SYDVKM. V trimming: 5 bases; J trimming: 15 bases; junction bases outside the gene matches: 12. The CDR3 region is CASSVQQGVNLHF. In DNA form, the CDR3 reads TGTGCCAGCAGTGTACAACAGGGGGTGAACTTGCATTTT.

In its sample, this clone was seen a few times. The chain carries TRBV28 and TRBJ1-2; D is uncertain. The V gene lost 7 bases and the J gene lost 8 bases, with 20 bases spanning the gap. This CDR3 contains 14 residues. Germline CDR1 and CDR2: MDHEN and SYDVKM. In DNA, the CDR3 is TGTGCCAGCACCCTAGGCAGTACGATAGGAGGCTACACCTTC. It codes for CASTLGSTIGGYTF.

The V gene is TRBV4-1, the J gene TRBJ2-1, with 12 bases identical to TRBD2. The germline V gene has CDR1 MGHRA and CDR2 YSYEKL. V was clipped by 3 bases and J by 15 bases; unmatched bases: 9. The CDR3 spans 14 residues. CDR3 residues: CASSQGGGLAGGFF. Written as DNA, the CDR3 is TGCGCCAGCAGCCAGGGAGGGGGACTAGCGGGTGGGTTCTTC.